These T cell receptor beta chains were read from a single sample in a study of beta chain features in type 1 diabetes. Repertoires were generated with immunoSEQ multiplex PCR, while TCRdb's copy carries only in-frame clones and drops some. The profile shows about 240,000 clones, approximately 15% of them singletons. Source material: naive CD4+ T cells from blood. Source of these receptors: a man younger than 40 with type 1 diabetes. Both conserved end residues are part of each CDR3. D genes are given only for firm matches. Clone size is stated in some rows and not others, as once, few, many or a class when expanded.

d_call j_call v_call clone_size cdr3_nt cdr3_aa
TRBD2 TRBJ2-1 TRBV4-1 NA TGCGCCAGCAGCCAAGGGCTTAGCGGGAGGGCCCCCGGTGAGCAGTTCTTC CASSQGLSGRAPGEQFF
TRBD1 TRBJ2-5 TRBV6-6 few TGTGCCAGCAAACTGACAGGGGACCCCCAAGAGACCCAGTACTTC CASKLTGDPQETQYF
NA TRBJ1-1 TRBV19 NA TGTGCCAGTAGCCAATGGTCATACGGTGAAGCTTTCTTT CASSQWSYGEAFF
TRBD2 TRBJ2-2 TRBV10-3 few TGTGCCATCAACACCGGGACTAGCGGCTTGAACACCGGGGAGCTGTTTTTT CAINTGTSGLNTGELFF
TRBD1 TRBJ2-7 TRBV28 few TGTGCCAGCAGTGCCAGACAGGGGGCGCGATACGAGCAGTACTTC CASSARQGARYEQYF
NA TRBJ2-3 TRBV6-5 NA TGTGCCAGCAGTTACCCGACCGGGGCGCAGTATTTT CASSYPTGAQYF
TRBD2 TRBJ2-1 TRBV7-2 NA TGTGCCAGCAGCTTAGTCGGCGGGGGGCCGAATGAGCAGTTCTTC CASSLVGGGPNEQFF
NA TRBJ2-3 TRBV6-1 few TGTGCCAGCAGTGAATCGCGGGATCGCACAGATACGCAGTATTTT CASSESRDRTDTQYF
NA TRBJ2-2 TRBV2 few TGTGCCAGCAGCCTAAACGGGGCGAACACCGGGGAGCTGTTTTTT CASSLNGANTGELFF
NA TRBJ1-1 TRBV5-6 NA TGTGCCAGCAGCTCGCTGGGCAGGAAGGACACTGAAGCTTTCTTT CASSSLGRKDTEAFF
TRBD1 TRBJ2-1 TRBV7-9 few TGTGCCAGCAGCTTCCAATTTAGGGGACAGGGAGATGAGCAGTTCTTC CASSFQFRGQGDEQFF
TRBD1 TRBJ1-2 TRBV9 few TGTGCCAGCAGCGTCGAAGACAGGGGAAGGGGCTACACCTTC CASSVEDRGRGYTF
NA TRBJ1-1 TRBV5-1 few TGCGCCAGCAGCTTGTTGGGCACCAAGAACACTGAAGCTTTCTTT CASSLLGTKNTEAFF
NA TRBJ2-4 TRBV14 few TGTGCCAGCAGCCCGGAAGGGGTCACAAACATTCAGTACTTC CASSPEGVTNIQYF
TRBD2 TRBJ2-1 TRBV6-1 NA TGTGCCAGCAGTGAAGCGGGAGGGAACAATGAGCAGTTCTTC CASSEAGGNNEQFF
NA TRBJ2-7 TRBV5-1 NA TGCGCCAGCAGCTCCGCACCGAGCTCCTACGAGCAGTACTTC CASSSAPSSYEQYF
TRBD1 TRBJ2-7 TRBV6-1 NA TGTGCCAGCAGTGAACCCCGGGACAGGGCGGCCGAGCAGTACTTC CASSEPRDRAAEQYF
NA TRBJ1-1 TRBV15 few TGTGCCACCAGCAGAGATGCCAGGCGTGAAGCTTTCTTT CATSRDARREAFF
TRBD1 TRBJ2-7 TRBV6-5 NA TGTGCCAGCAGTTATACCGGGACAGGGGTTTACGAGCAGTACTTC CASSYTGTGVYEQYF
TRBD1 TRBJ1-5 TRBV12-5 NA TGTGCTAGTGGTTTGGACCAGGGGGGAAGGAGTCAGCCCCAGCATTTT CASGLDQGGRSQPQHF
TRBD1 TRBJ1-4 TRBV6-5 NA TGTGCCAGCAGCTGGGACAGGTTGAATGAAAAACTGTTTTTT CASSWDRLNEKLFF
NA TRBJ1-1 TRBV9 few TGTGCCAGCAGCGGGGGGGTAGACACTGAAGCTTTCTTT CASSGGVDTEAFF
NA TRBJ1-1 TRBV6-5 NA TGTGCCAGCTGGGCCCCCTTTGGGGGGGGAAGGGAAGCTTTCTTT CASWAPFGGGREAFF
NA TRBJ2-7 TRBV27 few TGTGCCAGCAGAGATGCCGGGACTCACAGCTCCTACGAGCAGTACTTC CASRDAGTHSSYEQYF
NA TRBJ1-2 TRBV5-6 few TGTGCCAGCAGCCCCGGGGCCGGGGACACTAACTATGGCTACACCTTC CASSPGAGDTNYGYTF
TRBD2 TRBJ2-1 TRBV7-2 few TGTGCCAGCAGCCTCATGACTAGCTCGGTCTCCGATGAGCAGTTCTTC CASSLMTSSVSDEQFF
TRBD1 TRBJ1-1 TRBV29-1 few TGCAGCGCCAGGGACAGGATAAACACTGAAGCTTTCTTT CSARDRINTEAFF
NA TRBJ1-5 TRBV5-1 few TGCGCCAGCAGCTTGGACAGCCGCAATCAGCCCCAGCATTTT CASSLDSRNQPQHF
NA TRBJ2-5 TRBV5-1 few TGCGCCAGCAGCTTGGAGACACCCTGGGAGACCCAGTACTTC CASSLETPWETQYF
NA TRBJ2-7 TRBV15 few TGTGCCACCAGCAACTCGGGACTGCGAAAGCAGTACTTC CATSNSGLRKQYF
NA TRBJ1-6 TRBV5-6 NA TGTGCCAGCAGCTTGGAAAGATGGCGGGGACCAAATTCACCCCTCCACTTT CASSLERWRGPNSPLHF
NA TRBJ1-1 TRBV4-1 few TGCGCCAGCAGTCGGGACACAGAGAACACTGAAGCTTTCTTT CASSRDTENTEAFF
TRBD2 TRBJ2-3 TRBV2 few TGTGCCAGCAGTCTAGCGGGGCCTAGCACAGATACGCAGTATTTT CASSLAGPSTDTQYF
TRBD2 TRBJ2-1 TRBV30 NA TGTGCCTGGAGTCCAGGACTAGCGGGAGGCCGGTACAATGAGCAGTTCTTC CAWSPGLAGGRYNEQFF
NA TRBJ2-7 TRBV29-1 few TGCAGCGTTGAGCCAGGGTTCGGTAACGAGCAGTACTTC CSVEPGFGNEQYF
NA TRBJ2-2 TRBV18 few TGTGCCAGCTCACGAGGACACCAAACCGGGGAGCTGTTTTTT CASSRGHQTGELFF
NA TRBJ1-6 TRBV5-1 few TGCGCCAGCAGCTTGGCGGGCGGGGATAATTCACCCCTCCACTTT CASSLAGGDNSPLHF
NA TRBJ2-3 TRBV6-5 NA TGTGCCAGCAGTTACTCGAGGGCAGGGGGCACAGATACGCAGTATTTT CASSYSRAGGTDTQYF
NA TRBJ2-2 TRBV7-9 NA TGTGCCAGCGGTGAGACAAGTACCGGGGAGCTGTTTTTT CASGETSTGELFF
NA TRBJ2-7 TRBV7-9 few TGTGCCAGCCGTGCGGCGGGGTCCGGCGAGCAGTACTTC CASRAAGSGEQYF
TRBD1 TRBJ1-2 TRBV18 NA TGTGCCAGCTCACCACCGAACAGGGGCGACTATGGCTACACCTTC CASSPPNRGDYGYTF
NA TRBJ1-1 TRBV6-5 NA TGTGCCAGCAGTTACTCTGGGGGCACGGGAGCTTTCTTT CASSYSGGTGAFF
NA TRBJ1-4 TRBV19 few TGTGCCACGAAAGGGAGTCGAGCTAATGAAAAACTGTTTTTT CATKGSRANEKLFF
TRBD1 TRBJ1-1 TRBV11-2 once TGTGCCAGCAGCTTCGCGACAGGGGATATGAACACTGAAGCTTTCTTT CASSFATGDMNTEAFF
TRBD2 TRBJ2-3 TRBV5-1 NA TGCGCCAGCAGCAAACCGGGACTAGACACAGATACGCAGTATTTT CASSKPGLDTDTQYF
NA TRBJ2-6 TRBV6-6 few TGTGCCAGCAGTTACTCACAGGGCTCTGGGGCCAACGTCCTGACTTTC CASSYSQGSGANVLTF
NA TRBJ1-2 TRBV29-1 few TGCAGCGTTGAAACGGACAGCTATGGCTACACCTTC CSVETDSYGYTF
NA TRBJ2-1 TRBV7-9 NA TGTGCCAGCAGACAGAGCGGGGCAGGGGTCGGGAATGAGCAGTTCTTC CASRQSGAGVGNEQFF
NA TRBJ1-5 TRBV6-6 NA TGTGCCAGCACCGATCCCCGGGTTTCGTGGCATTTT CASTDPRVSWHF
NA TRBJ1-5 TRBV5-6 few TGTGCCAGCAGCTTGGGGGGGGATCAGCCCCAGCATTTT CASSLGGDQPQHF
TRBD1 TRBJ1-2 TRBV5-1 few TGCGCCAGCAGCTCCCGGACAGGGGACTATGGCTACACCTTC CASSSRTGDYGYTF
TRBD2 TRBJ2-6 TRBV15 NA TGTGCCACCAGCAGGATTTTTAGCGGGACTGGGGCCAACGTCCTGACTTTC CATSRIFSGTGANVLTF
TRBD1 TRBJ1-2 TRBV29-1 NA TGCAGCGTTGGACAGGGGCAGGGCTACACCTTC CSVGQGQGYTF
NA TRBJ1-1 TRBV9 few TGTGCCAGCAGCGTAGGACTAGGAGGGGACTACACTGAAGCTTTCTTT CASSVGLGGDYTEAFF